This is a list of T cell receptor beta chains from one sample in a study of beta chain features in type 1 diabetes. TCRdb keeps only in-frame clones here, not all; method: immunoSEQ multiplex PCR. Of approximately 160,000 clones in the sample, around 8% were seen once. The sequencing input was central memory CD4+ T cells from blood. These receptor sequences come from a man aged 18 to 35 in good health. CDR3s include the opening cysteine and the closing phenylalanine or tryptophan. D genes are given only for firm matches. Clone size is not always given. Where it is, it says once, few, many or a class for expanded clones.

d_call	clone_size	v_call	j_call	cdr3_nt	cdr3_aa
TRBD1	few	TRBV4-1	TRBJ2-5	TGCGCCAGCAGCCTGGGACAGGGGAGGGAGACCCAGTACTTC	CASSLGQGRETQYF
NA	once	TRBV19	TRBJ2-3	TGTGCCAGTAGGAAAGACCTAGCTAGCACAGATACGCAGTATTTT	CASRKDLASTDTQYF
NA	NA	TRBV9	TRBJ2-2	TGTGCCAGCGGAAGACAACCCACCGGGGAGCTGTTTTTT	CASGRQPTGELFF
TRBD1	few	TRBV7-9	TRBJ2-5	TGTGCCAGCAGGAGACCCGGGACAGGGCCATCCCAAGAGACCCAGTACTTC	CASRRPGTGPSQETQYF
TRBD2	few	TRBV6-6	TRBJ2-7	TGTGCCAGCAGGTCGACACTGAACCAGCGGGAGGGCGAGCAGTACTTC	CASRSTLNQREGEQYF
TRBD2	many	TRBV7-9	TRBJ2-1	TGTGCCAGCAGCCCCCCCAGCGGGAGAGGCAATGAGCAGTTCTTC	CASSPPSGRGNEQFF
NA	few	TRBV14	TRBJ2-1	TGTGCCAGCCGCGCGGAGTTGTACAATGAGCAGTTCTTC	CASRAELYNEQFF
NA	few	TRBV7-2	TRBJ2-3	TGTGCCAGCAGCTTCCTCACAGATACGCAGTATTTT	CASSFLTDTQYF
NA	few	TRBV5-4	TRBJ1-1	TGTGCCAGCAGCACCAGGATATCTAACACTGAAGCTTTCTTT	CASSTRISNTEAFF
NA	few	TRBV18	TRBJ2-7	TGTGCCAGCTCACCACAGGCAGGGGATCTGTACGAGCAGTACTTC	CASSPQAGDLYEQYF
NA	NA	TRBV5-1	TRBJ1-2	TGCGCCAGCAGTCAGGATTTCAGTGGGTTCTCTGGCTACACCTTC	CASSQDFSGFSGYTF
TRBD2	NA	TRBV18	TRBJ2-5	TGTGCCAGCTCACAAGCGGGAGACGAGACCCAGTACTTC	CASSQAGDETQYF
TRBD2	few	TRBV7-6	TRBJ2-5	TGTGCCAGCAGCTTAGCCGGGGGGAGGGAGACCCAGTACTTC	CASSLAGGRETQYF
NA	NA	TRBV7-2	TRBJ1-5	TGTGCCAGCAGCCAGGCGGGGGCGAGCAATCAGCCCCAGCATTTT	CASSQAGASNQPQHF
NA	NA	TRBV7-8	TRBJ1-1	TGTGTCAGCAGCGCAGTTAGAGGGGGATCCCTCACGAGAGCTTTCTTT	CVSSAVRGGSLTRAFF
TRBD2	NA	TRBV5-1	TRBJ2-7	TGCGCCAGCAGCTTAGGACCGACTAGCGGGAGGGCCGTCGAGCAGTACTTC	CASSLGPTSGRAVEQYF
TRBD1	few	TRBV29-1	TRBJ2-1	TGCAGCGGGAAACAGGGGGCATTTGATCAGTTCTTC	CSGKQGAFDQFF
TRBD1	NA	TRBV28	TRBJ1-1	TGTGCCAGCAGTTTGGTCTCGACAGGGCAATCATCTGAAGCTTTCTTT	CASSLVSTGQSSEAFF
NA	few	TRBV18	TRBJ1-2	TGTGCCAGCTCACCGGGGACGGGGGACTATGGCTACACCTTC	CASSPGTGDYGYTF
TRBD1	few	TRBV5-1	TRBJ2-2	TGCGCCAGCAGCTTTACAGGGGGAGACACCGGGGAGCTGTTTTTT	CASSFTGGDTGELFF
TRBD1	few	TRBV30	TRBJ1-4	TGTGCGTGGGGGACAGTTAATGAAAAACTGTTTTTT	CAWGTVNEKLFF
NA	few	TRBV16	TRBJ1-4	TGTGCCAGCAGCCCCCAGGCAGGGAATGAAAAACTGTTTTTT	CASSPQAGNEKLFF
NA	few	TRBV4-3	TRBJ1-5	TGCGCCAGCAGCCAAGATCCCGGTTCGCCCCAGCATTTT	CASSQDPGSPQHF
TRBD2	few	TRBV29-1	TRBJ2-1	TGCAGCGTTGAAGATAACCTAGCGGGAGGGCATTACAATGAGCAGTTCTTC	CSVEDNLAGGHYNEQFF
NA	few	TRBV27	TRBJ1-5	TGTGCCAGCAGTCCCTCTCAGGGTACGAGCAATCAGCCCCAGCATTTT	CASSPSQGTSNQPQHF
TRBD1	few	TRBV4-2	TRBJ2-5	TGTGCCAGCAGCCGGCAGGGGGCGGCGGGTCAAGAGACCCAGTACTTC	CASSRQGAAGQETQYF
NA	NA	TRBV19	TRBJ2-5	TGTGCCAGTAGCGACAGGTTGGGGACATTAGGTCAAGAGACCCAGTACTTC	CASSDRLGTLGQETQYF
NA	NA	TRBV7-9	TRBJ1-2	TGTGCCAGCAGCACGGGGGACGGAAACTATGGCTACACCTTC	CASSTGDGNYGYTF
NA	few	TRBV11-3	TRBJ1-1	TGTGCCAGCAGTTACAGCAACTCGAACACTGAAGCTTTCTTT	CASSYSNSNTEAFF
NA	few	TRBV6-5	TRBJ1-6	TGTGCCAGCAGCGACAGGAATTCACCCCTCCACTTT	CASSDRNSPLHF
TRBD1	few	TRBV9	TRBJ1-3	TGTGCCAGCAGCCCGCGACAGGGGACGGGAAACACCATATATTTT	CASSPRQGTGNTIYF
TRBD2	few	TRBV4-2	TRBJ2-5	TGTGCCAGCAGCCAAGATCCCGGGGGGCAAGAGACCCAGTACTTC	CASSQDPGGQETQYF
NA	NA	TRBV7-9	TRBJ2-5	TGTGCCAGCAGCCCAGACAGGGAGACCCAGTACTTC	CASSPDRETQYF
NA	NA	TRBV7-9	TRBJ2-7	TGTGCCAGCAGCTTAGTCTGGCAGGGATCCGCCTACGAGCAGTACTTC	CASSLVWQGSAYEQYF
TRBD1	few	TRBV11-1	TRBJ2-1	TGTGCCAGCAGCTCCCGGGACAGGGCCGACAATGAGCAGTTCTTC	CASSSRDRADNEQFF
TRBD2	NA	TRBV4-2	TRBJ2-7	TGTGCCAGCAGCCAAGATCAACTAGCGGGGAGCTACGAGCAGTACTTC	CASSQDQLAGSYEQYF
TRBD1	NA	TRBV25-1	TRBJ2-1	TGTGCCAGCAGGTTGGACAGGGCTGAGCAGTTCTTC	CASRLDRAEQFF
NA	NA	TRBV11-2	TRBJ2-7	TGTGCCAGCAGCTCCCTCAGGGAAAGCTCCTACGAGCAGTACTTC	CASSSLRESSYEQYF
NA	few	TRBV7-9	TRBJ2-1	TGTGCCAGCAGCTTAGCATGGGGAGAGGAGAACAATGAGCAGTTCTTC	CASSLAWGEENNEQFF
TRBD2	NA	TRBV5-1	TRBJ2-7	TGCGCCAGCAGCTTGGAACCTAGCGGGGGGTACGAGCAGTACTTC	CASSLEPSGGYEQYF